The rows below give T cell receptor beta chains drawn from one sample of a study of CD8 T cells in Susac syndrome. TCRdb processed the immunoSEQ multiplex PCR reads anew with MiXCR; each CDR3 protein has one entry. This table holds about 80,000 distinct CDR3 sequences, 85% to 95% found once. Sequenced material: CD8+ T cells from PBMCs. All receptors come from a human donor in good health. CDR3s include the opening cysteine and the closing phenylalanine or tryptophan. A D gene is named only where the DNA matches it firmly. Expanded clones get a size class; other rows say once, few or many, or leave the size out.

clone_size: NA
v_call: TRBV30
j_call: TRBJ2-1
d_call: NA
cdr3_nt: TGTGCCTGGAGTGTTGTATCCTACAATGAGCAGTTCTTC
cdr3_aa: CAWSVVSYNEQFF

clone_size: NA
v_call: TRBV7-9
j_call: TRBJ2-3
d_call: NA
cdr3_nt: TGTGCCAGCAGCAGGGGCCCAGATACGCAGTATTTT
cdr3_aa: CASSRGPDTQYF

clone_size: NA
v_call: TRBV7-6
j_call: TRBJ2-7
d_call: TRBD1
cdr3_nt: TGTGCCAGCAGCTTAAGGACAGGGGATTTCTACGAGCAGTACTTC
cdr3_aa: CASSLRTGDFYEQYF

clone_size: NA
v_call: TRBV6-5
j_call: TRBJ2-2
d_call: NA
cdr3_nt: TGTGCCAGCAGCCCCCTACTAGCAGCAACCGGGGAGCTGTTTTTT
cdr3_aa: CASSPLLAATGELFF

clone_size: NA
v_call: TRBV5-4
j_call: TRBJ2-1
d_call: NA
cdr3_nt: TGTGCCAGCGGGACCGGGTCCCGTGAGCAGTTCTTC
cdr3_aa: CASGTGSREQFF

clone_size: NA
v_call: TRBV13
j_call: TRBJ2-2
d_call: NA
cdr3_nt: TGTGCCAGCAGCCCCCTTCGGGGAACCGGCACCGGGGAGCTGTTTTTT
cdr3_aa: CASSPLRGTGTGELFF

clone_size: few
v_call: TRBV6-2/TRBV6-3
j_call: TRBJ1-1
d_call: TRBD1
cdr3_nt: TGTGCCAGCAGTGAGACAGGGTCGATGGCTTTCTTT
cdr3_aa: CASSETGSMAFF

clone_size: NA
v_call: TRBV5-1
j_call: TRBJ2-5
d_call: NA
cdr3_nt: TGCGCCAGCAGCTTGGCGCGCCTAGGGGGCCGGGAGGAGACCCAGTACTTC
cdr3_aa: CASSLARLGGREETQYF

clone_size: NA
v_call: TRBV27
j_call: TRBJ2-1
d_call: NA
cdr3_nt: TGTGCCAGCAGTTATGGGGCAGGGAATGAGCAGTTCTTC
cdr3_aa: CASSYGAGNEQFF

clone_size: once
v_call: TRBV7-6
j_call: TRBJ1-5
d_call: NA
cdr3_nt: TGTGCCAGCAGCTTAAGCGGGCTGGGCAATCAGCCCCAGCATTTT
cdr3_aa: CASSLSGLGNQPQHF

clone_size: few
v_call: TRBV27
j_call: TRBJ2-1
d_call: NA
cdr3_nt: TGTGCCAGCAGTTTACTAAATGAGCAGTTCTTC
cdr3_aa: CASSLLNEQFF

clone_size: NA
v_call: TRBV13
j_call: TRBJ2-7
d_call: NA
cdr3_nt: TGTGCCAGCAGCTTATTCAGGTCCTACGAGCAGTACTTC
cdr3_aa: CASSLFRSYEQYF

clone_size: NA
v_call: TRBV12-3/TRBV12-4
j_call: TRBJ1-5
d_call: NA
cdr3_nt: TGTGCCAGCAGCCCGCTGGGGGATCAGCCCCAGCATTTT
cdr3_aa: CASSPLGDQPQHF

clone_size: NA
v_call: TRBV7-7
j_call: TRBJ2-5
d_call: NA
cdr3_nt: TGTGCTAGCGGACTGCCGGGGACCCAGTACTTC
cdr3_aa: CASGLPGTQYF

clone_size: NA
v_call: TRBV6-5
j_call: TRBJ1-1
d_call: TRBD1
cdr3_nt: TGTGCCAGCAGTTACTCTCCAGGGGGCGGAAGAGGGAACACTGAAGCTTTCTTT
cdr3_aa: CASSYSPGGGRGNTEAFF

clone_size: NA
v_call: TRBV5-4
j_call: TRBJ1-5
d_call: NA
cdr3_nt: TGTGCCAGCAGCTTCTATCCACGTAGCCCCCAGCATTTT
cdr3_aa: CASSFYPRSPQHF

clone_size: NA
v_call: TRBV28
j_call: TRBJ1-1
d_call: TRBD1
cdr3_nt: TGTGCCAGCAGTTATCCCAGGGGGCCCGGGACGAACACTGAAGCTTTCTTT
cdr3_aa: CASSYPRGPGTNTEAFF

clone_size: NA
v_call: TRBV27
j_call: TRBJ1-2
d_call: NA
cdr3_nt: TGTGCCAGCAGTTTATCGGGAGGAGCTGGCTACACCTTC
cdr3_aa: CASSLSGGAGYTF

clone_size: NA
v_call: TRBV27
j_call: TRBJ1-5
d_call: NA
cdr3_nt: TGTGCCAGCAGACCCGGACAGCAGAATCAGCCCCAGCATTTT
cdr3_aa: CASRPGQQNQPQHF

clone_size: once
v_call: TRBV18
j_call: TRBJ2-7
d_call: TRBD1
cdr3_nt: TGTGCCAGCTCACCACCGGGACAGGGGAGGCTACGACGCGAGCAGTACTTC
cdr3_aa: CASSPPGQGRLRREQYF

clone_size: NA
v_call: TRBV7-9
j_call: TRBJ2-1
d_call: NA
cdr3_nt: TGTGCCAGCAGCTTAGACTGGGACAATGAGCAGTTCTTC
cdr3_aa: CASSLDWDNEQFF

clone_size: NA
v_call: TRBV9
j_call: TRBJ1-1
d_call: TRBD1
cdr3_nt: TGTGCCAGCAGCCCCTTGGGACAGGGGGCAGGGGAAGCTTTCTTT
cdr3_aa: CASSPLGQGAGEAFF

clone_size: NA
v_call: TRBV5-1
j_call: TRBJ2-2
d_call: NA
cdr3_nt: TGCGCCAGCAGGGAGACCGGGGAGCTGTTTTTT
cdr3_aa: CASRETGELFF

clone_size: NA
v_call: TRBV9
j_call: TRBJ2-1
d_call: TRBD2
cdr3_nt: TGTGCCAGCAGCGTGGGACTAGCGGACTACAATGAGCAGTTCTTC
cdr3_aa: CASSVGLADYNEQFF

clone_size: NA
v_call: TRBV5-4
j_call: TRBJ2-1
d_call: NA
cdr3_nt: TGTGCCAGCAGCTTAAGTCCCGAATGGGAGCAGTTCTTC
cdr3_aa: CASSLSPEWEQFF

clone_size: NA
v_call: TRBV3-1
j_call: TRBJ2-7
d_call: NA
cdr3_nt: TGTGCCAGCGGCCGGGGAGGAAGCGACGAGCAGTACTTC
cdr3_aa: CASGRGGSDEQYF